The next 3 T cell receptor beta chains were all read from a single sample in a study of blood T cell repertoires in COVID-19. Only in-frame clones appear in the TCRdb table, and some are missing; sequencing was by immunoSEQ multiplex PCR. Of roughly 43,000 clones in the sample, roughly 70% were seen once. Sequencing was performed on peripheral blood. The receptors were gathered from an elderly man with acute or convalescent COVID-19.

The genes are TRBV19 and TRBJ2-2; 10 positions match TRBD2. The CDR3 loop spans 15 amino acids. From germline, CDR1 is LNHDA and CDR2 SQIVND (reference sequence). The V segment lost 10 bases and the J segment 4 bases; nucleotides outside the gene matches: 9. The CDR3: CATKPGLATTGELFF. In DNA form, the CDR3 reads TGTGCCACCAAACCGGGACTAGCGACCACCGGGGAGCTGTTTTTT.

This clone was counted once. V is TRBV5-5 and J is TRBJ2-1; 7 bases fit TRBD2. Germline V lookup: CDR1 SGHKS, CDR2 YYEKEE (reference sequence). CDR3 length: 18 amino acids. V gave up 0 bases and J gave up 3 bases; unmatched junction bases: 12. The CDR3 DNA sequence: TGTGCCAGCAGCTTGGCGGTCGCTAGCGGCTATATCTACAATGAGCAGTTCTTC. Translation: CASSLAVASGYIYNEQFF. The variable domain in full, completed from reference TRBV5-5 and TRBJ2-1, reads DAGVTQSPTHLIKTRGQQVTLRCSPISGHKSVSWYQQVLGQGPQFIFQYYEKEERGRGNFPDRFSARQFPNYSSELNVNALLLGDSALYLCASSLAVASGYIYNEQFFGPGTRLTVL.

This clone appeared a few times. The chain joins TRBV4-1 to TRBJ2-5; weak D call: TRBD2 (5 bases). CDR1 is MGHRA and CDR2 is YSYEKL in the germline V gene. V lost 1 base to trimming and J lost 3 bases, with 9 bases between them. This CDR3 comprises 14 residues. This chain's CDR3 is CASSQGLREETQYF. As DNA, the CDR3 is TGCGCCAGCAGCCAAGGATTGAGGGAAGAGACCCAGTACTTC.